This TCR beta chain was documented in a study of T cells in Graves' hyperthyroidism and ophthalmopathy. The overall study: Once the initial diagnosis was made, peripheral blood was obtained before any treatment.

Trimming cost V 6 bases and J 5 bases, with 17 bases left between them. CDR1 and CDR2 from the germline V gene are DFQATT and SNEGSKA (reference sequence). The CDR3 is made up of 13 amino acids. RNA transcripts served as the template for amplifying TCR beta CDR3 regions. A first-round RT-PCR of the TCR CDR3 used the HTBI primer set. Via MiXCR, TCRdb re-called the multiplex PCR reads, giving one row per CDR3 protein. There are approximately 620,000 distinct CDR3 sequences in the sample; approximately 13% occur only once, and 5% to 7% lies in the top ten. The chain employs TRBV20-1 and TRBJ2-7; D possibly corresponds to TRBD2 (6 bases). The sample consisted of blood. The sequence came from a woman in her 30s with Graves' hyperthyroidism that later progressed to Graves' ophthalmopathy. CDR3 nucleotide sequence: TGCAGTGCCCGAGGACTGGAGCGGGACGAGCAGTACTTC. This encodes CSARGLERDEQYF.